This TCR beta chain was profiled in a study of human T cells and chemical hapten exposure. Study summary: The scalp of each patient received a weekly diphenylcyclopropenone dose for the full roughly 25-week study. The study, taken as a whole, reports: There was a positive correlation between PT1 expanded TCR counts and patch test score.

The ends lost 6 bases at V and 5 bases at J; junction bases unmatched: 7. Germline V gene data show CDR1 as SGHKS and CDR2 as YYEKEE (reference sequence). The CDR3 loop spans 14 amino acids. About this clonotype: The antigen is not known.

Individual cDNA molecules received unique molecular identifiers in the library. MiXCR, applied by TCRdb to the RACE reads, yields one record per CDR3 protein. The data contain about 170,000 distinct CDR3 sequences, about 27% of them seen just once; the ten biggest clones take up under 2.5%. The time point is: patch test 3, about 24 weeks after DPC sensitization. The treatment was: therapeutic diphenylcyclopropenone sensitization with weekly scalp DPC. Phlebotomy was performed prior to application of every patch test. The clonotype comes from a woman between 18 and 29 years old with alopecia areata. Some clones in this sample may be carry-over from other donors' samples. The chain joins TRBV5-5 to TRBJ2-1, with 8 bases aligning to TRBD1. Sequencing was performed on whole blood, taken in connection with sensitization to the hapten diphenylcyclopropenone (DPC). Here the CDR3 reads CASNYRTGHNEQFF. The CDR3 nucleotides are TGTGCCAGCAACTATCGGACAGGGCACAATGAGCAGTTCTTC.